This is a list of T cell receptor beta chains from one sample in a study of TIL therapy for anti-PD-1-resistant metastatic lung cancer. The protocol was immunoSEQ multiplex PCR, while the TCRdb copy is restricted to in-frame clones and leaves out a portion. Among tens of thousands of clones, 70% to 80% were seen once, and the ten largest hold under 5.5%. The specimen comprised blood, sampled at baseline. All receptors come from a woman between 25 and 80 years old with non-small cell lung cancer. Both conserved end residues are part of each CDR3. D genes are given only for firm matches. The size field is filled for only some rows; it gives once, few, many or a size class.

cdr3_length: 12
j_call: TRBJ2-7
v_call: TRBV2
d_call: NA
clone_size: NA
cdr3_aa: CASSIGAREQYF
cdr3_nt: TGTGCCAGCAGTATCGGGGCACGCGAGCAGTACTTC

cdr3_length: 15
j_call: TRBJ1-4
v_call: TRBV4-1
d_call: TRBD1
clone_size: once
cdr3_aa: CASSQEGQGREKLFF
cdr3_nt: TGCGCCAGCAGCCAAGAAGGACAGGGAAGGGAAAAACTGTTTTTT

cdr3_length: 14
j_call: TRBJ1-2
v_call: TRBV27
d_call: NA
clone_size: NA
cdr3_aa: CASSPTFMAFGYTF
cdr3_nt: TGTGCCAGCAGTCCCACCTTTATGGCGTTCGGCTACACCTTC

cdr3_length: 13
j_call: TRBJ1-5
v_call: TRBV27
d_call: NA
clone_size: NA
cdr3_aa: CASSLSQGGPQHF
cdr3_nt: TGTGCCAGCAGTCTCTCTCAGGGAGGGCCCCAGCATTTT

cdr3_length: 16
j_call: TRBJ2-3
v_call: TRBV5-1
d_call: TRBD2
clone_size: NA
cdr3_aa: CASGLAGVPGTDTQYF
cdr3_nt: TGCGCCAGCGGACTAGCGGGGGTACCTGGCACAGATACGCAGTATTTT

cdr3_length: 14
j_call: TRBJ2-5
v_call: TRBV10-1
d_call: NA
clone_size: once
cdr3_aa: CASSESWGPRTQYF
cdr3_nt: TGCGCCAGCAGTGAGTCATGGGGCCCAAGGACCCAGTACTTC

cdr3_length: 15
j_call: TRBJ1-6
v_call: TRBV11-2
d_call: NA
clone_size: few
cdr3_aa: CASSAREPDNSPLHF
cdr3_nt: TGTGCCAGCAGCGCTCGTGAGCCAGATAATTCACCCCTCCACTTT

cdr3_length: 10
j_call: TRBJ2-5
v_call: TRBV6-5
d_call: NA
clone_size: NA
cdr3_aa: CASKGETQYF
cdr3_nt: TGTGCCAGCAAGGGAGAGACCCAGTACTTC

cdr3_length: 14
j_call: TRBJ2-1
v_call: TRBV7-6
d_call: NA
clone_size: NA
cdr3_aa: CASSLVSSLHEQFF
cdr3_nt: TGTGCCAGCAGCTTAGTCTCGTCCCTCCATGAGCAGTTCTTC

cdr3_length: 14
j_call: TRBJ2-1
v_call: TRBV5-1
d_call: NA
clone_size: NA
cdr3_aa: CASSSGDRDNEQFF
cdr3_nt: TGCGCCAGCAGCTCGGGCGACCGGGACAATGAGCAGTTCTTC

cdr3_length: 18
j_call: TRBJ2-5
v_call: TRBV4-3
d_call: TRBD2
clone_size: once
cdr3_aa: CASSQDLGASGNQETQYF
cdr3_nt: TGCGCCAGCAGCCAAGACTTAGGGGCTAGCGGTAATCAAGAGACCCAGTACTTC

cdr3_length: 13
j_call: TRBJ2-5
v_call: TRBV4-2
d_call: NA
clone_size: NA
cdr3_aa: CASSQGLAQTQYF
cdr3_nt: TGTGCCAGCAGCCAAGGGTTAGCCCAGACCCAGTACTTC

cdr3_length: 14
j_call: TRBJ2-7
v_call: TRBV7-9
d_call: NA
clone_size: NA
cdr3_aa: CASSFRESSYEQYF
cdr3_nt: TGTGCCAGCAGCTTCAGGGAATCCTCCTACGAGCAGTACTTC

cdr3_length: 15
j_call: TRBJ1-2
v_call: TRBV2
d_call: TRBD1
clone_size: NA
cdr3_aa: CASRETGTVSGGYTF
cdr3_nt: TGTGCCAGCAGGGAGACAGGGACAGTCAGCGGTGGCTACACCTTC

cdr3_length: 11
j_call: TRBJ2-5
v_call: TRBV5-1
d_call: NA
clone_size: NA
cdr3_aa: CASSSQETQYF
cdr3_nt: TGCGCCAGCAGCTCCCAAGAGACCCAGTACTTC

cdr3_length: 12
j_call: TRBJ2-7
v_call: TRBV6-5
d_call: TRBD1
clone_size: NA
cdr3_aa: CASSPTGVEQYF
cdr3_nt: TGTGCCAGCAGCCCTACAGGGGTCGAGCAGTACTTC

cdr3_length: 16
j_call: TRBJ2-7
v_call: TRBV9
d_call: NA
clone_size: NA
cdr3_aa: CASSASGRVMSYEQYF
cdr3_nt: TGTGCCAGCAGCGCAAGTGGCAGGGTAATGAGCTACGAGCAGTACTTC

cdr3_length: 15
j_call: TRBJ2-1
v_call: TRBV10-2
d_call: TRBD2
clone_size: NA
cdr3_aa: CASSRTSGSYNEQFF
cdr3_nt: TGCGCCAGCAGTCGGACTAGCGGGTCGTACAATGAGCAGTTCTTC

cdr3_length: 13
j_call: TRBJ1-5
v_call: TRBV6-5
d_call: NA
clone_size: NA
cdr3_aa: CASSFNSNQPQHF
cdr3_nt: TGTGCCAGCAGTTTCAATAGCAATCAGCCCCAGCATTTT

cdr3_length: 15
j_call: TRBJ2-3
v_call: TRBV9
d_call: TRBD1
clone_size: NA
cdr3_aa: CASSVQGESTDTQYF
cdr3_nt: TGTGCCAGCAGCGTTCAGGGGGAAAGCACAGATACGCAGTATTTT

cdr3_length: 15
j_call: TRBJ2-7
v_call: TRBV6-5
d_call: TRBD2
clone_size: once
cdr3_aa: CASSSSGVSTYEQYF
cdr3_nt: TGTGCCAGCAGTTCTAGCGGGGTTTCAACCTACGAGCAGTACTTC

cdr3_length: 15
j_call: TRBJ2-2
v_call: TRBV28
d_call: NA
clone_size: NA
cdr3_aa: CASSFPGDNAGELFF
cdr3_nt: TGTGCCAGCAGTTTTCCCGGGGATAACGCCGGGGAGCTGTTTTTT

cdr3_length: 14
j_call: TRBJ1-6
v_call: TRBV6-6
d_call: NA
clone_size: NA
cdr3_aa: CASSYSWGHSPLHF
cdr3_nt: TGTGCCAGCAGTTACTCCTGGGGCCACTCACCCCTCCACTTT

cdr3_length: 16
j_call: TRBJ1-2
v_call: TRBV5-6
d_call: NA
clone_size: NA
cdr3_aa: CASSLAVLSSNYGYTF
cdr3_nt: TGTGCCAGCAGCTTGGCCGTCCTCTCCTCTAACTATGGCTACACCTTC

cdr3_length: 14
j_call: TRBJ1-2
v_call: TRBV5-5
d_call: TRBD1
clone_size: NA
cdr3_aa: CASSADRGRNGYTF
cdr3_nt: TGTGCCAGCAGCGCAGATAGGGGGCGAAACGGCTACACCTTC

cdr3_length: 15
j_call: TRBJ1-2
v_call: TRBV19
d_call: NA
clone_size: NA
cdr3_aa: CASSIKTPSIGGYTF
cdr3_nt: TGTGCCAGTAGTATCAAAACACCGTCTATAGGTGGCTACACCTTC

cdr3_length: 15
j_call: TRBJ2-1
v_call: TRBV15
d_call: NA
clone_size: NA
cdr3_aa: CATSTRSRARNEQFF
cdr3_nt: TGTGCCACCAGCACCAGGAGCAGGGCCCGCAATGAGCAGTTCTTC

cdr3_length: 11
j_call: TRBJ1-1
v_call: TRBV5-8
d_call: NA
clone_size: once
cdr3_aa: CASSLNTEAFF
cdr3_nt: TGTGCCAGCAGCCTAAATACTGAAGCTTTCTTT

cdr3_length: 15
j_call: TRBJ2-7
v_call: TRBV7-7
d_call: NA
clone_size: NA
cdr3_aa: CASSLALGSTYEQYF
cdr3_nt: TGTGCCAGCAGCTTAGCCCTCGGGTCAACCTACGAGCAGTACTTC

cdr3_length: 14
j_call: TRBJ2-3
v_call: TRBV19
d_call: TRBD2
clone_size: NA
cdr3_aa: CASRKREGTDTQYF
cdr3_nt: TGTGCCAGTAGAAAGCGGGAGGGCACAGATACGCAGTATTTT

cdr3_length: 15
j_call: TRBJ1-5
v_call: TRBV6-5
d_call: NA
clone_size: NA
cdr3_aa: CASSYSGGGGQPQHF
cdr3_nt: TGTGCCAGCAGTTACTCGGGCGGGGGTGGTCAGCCCCAGCATTTT

cdr3_length: 16
j_call: TRBJ1-5
v_call: TRBV4-1
d_call: NA
clone_size: NA
cdr3_aa: CASSQEYQGLNQPQHF
cdr3_nt: TGCGCCAGCAGCCAAGAGTACCAGGGACTCAATCAGCCCCAGCATTTT

cdr3_length: 22
j_call: TRBJ2-1
v_call: TRBV28
d_call: TRBD2
clone_size: NA
cdr3_aa: CASSLPEGFGGGGVSSIDEQFF
cdr3_nt: TGTGCCAGCAGTTTACCCGAGGGTTTCGGGGGGGGAGGAGTTTCGTCGATCGATGAGCAGTTCTTC

cdr3_length: 16
j_call: TRBJ2-1
v_call: TRBV5-1
d_call: TRBD2
clone_size: NA
cdr3_aa: CASRKQGLAQTNEQFF
cdr3_nt: TGCGCCAGCAGAAAACAGGGACTAGCCCAGACCAATGAGCAGTTCTTC

cdr3_length: 12
j_call: TRBJ1-2
v_call: TRBV7-9
d_call: NA
clone_size: NA
cdr3_aa: CASSPDIYGYTF
cdr3_nt: TGTGCCAGCAGCCCCGACATCTATGGCTACACCTTC

cdr3_length: 14
j_call: TRBJ1-1
v_call: TRBV5-1
d_call: NA
clone_size: NA
cdr3_aa: CASTEGGGVTEAFF
cdr3_nt: TGCGCCAGCACCGAGGGTGGGGGAGTCACTGAAGCTTTCTTT

cdr3_length: 16
j_call: TRBJ1-5
v_call: TRBV19
d_call: NA
clone_size: NA
cdr3_aa: CASSMYYKVSNQPQHF
cdr3_nt: TGTGCCAGTAGTATGTACTATAAGGTTAGCAATCAGCCCCAGCATTTT

cdr3_length: 14
j_call: TRBJ1-6
v_call: TRBV30
d_call: TRBD1
clone_size: few
cdr3_aa: CAWNLGTGYSPLHF
cdr3_nt: TGTGCCTGGAATTTGGGGACAGGCTATTCACCCCTCCACTTT

cdr3_length: 9
j_call: TRBJ2-1
v_call: TRBV18
d_call: NA
clone_size: NA
cdr3_aa: CASSPMQFF
cdr3_nt: TGTGCCAGCTCACCGATGCAGTTCTTC

cdr3_length: 14
j_call: TRBJ2-7
v_call: TRBV27
d_call: NA
clone_size: once
cdr3_aa: CASSPSPGAYEQYF
cdr3_nt: TGTGCCAGCAGTCCTTCGCCAGGGGCCTACGAGCAGTACTTC

cdr3_length: 15
j_call: TRBJ1-2
v_call: TRBV27
d_call: NA
clone_size: NA
cdr3_aa: CASSFSDRPFYGYTF
cdr3_nt: TGTGCCAGCAGTTTTTCGGACCGACCTTTCTATGGCTACACCTTC

cdr3_length: 14
j_call: TRBJ1-6
v_call: TRBV5-6
d_call: NA
clone_size: NA
cdr3_aa: CAAQGPRYNSPLHF
cdr3_nt: TGTGCCGCACAGGGACCCCGCTATAATTCACCCCTCCACTTT

cdr3_length: 14
j_call: TRBJ2-1
v_call: TRBV6-6
d_call: NA
clone_size: few
cdr3_aa: CASRVGSQGNEQFF
cdr3_nt: TGTGCCAGCAGGGTGGGGAGCCAGGGCAATGAGCAGTTCTTC

cdr3_length: 14
j_call: TRBJ2-7
v_call: TRBV2
d_call: NA
clone_size: NA
cdr3_aa: CASSPRESSYEQYF
cdr3_nt: TGTGCCAGCAGTCCCAGGGAGAGCTCCTACGAGCAGTACTTC

cdr3_length: 15
j_call: TRBJ2-7
v_call: TRBV7-6
d_call: NA
clone_size: NA
cdr3_aa: CASSLAHLPRNEQYF
cdr3_nt: TGCGCCAGCAGCTTAGCCCATCTTCCTCGTAACGAGCAGTACTTC

cdr3_length: 13
j_call: TRBJ1-3
v_call: TRBV5-1
d_call: NA
clone_size: NA
cdr3_aa: CASSLVGGNTIYF
cdr3_nt: TGCGCCAGCAGCTTGGTAGGTGGAAACACCATATATTTT

cdr3_length: 15
j_call: TRBJ2-3
v_call: TRBV5-4
d_call: NA
clone_size: NA
cdr3_aa: CASSPGGVATDTQYF
cdr3_nt: TGTGCCAGCAGCCCCGGAGGGGTGGCCACAGATACGCAGTATTTT

cdr3_length: 16
j_call: TRBJ1-2
v_call: TRBV2
d_call: TRBD1
clone_size: NA
cdr3_aa: CASSRQGGQSNYGYTF
cdr3_nt: TGTGCCAGCAGTAGACAGGGCGGACAATCTAACTATGGCTACACCTTC

cdr3_length: 12
j_call: TRBJ2-7
v_call: TRBV5-6
d_call: NA
clone_size: NA
cdr3_aa: CASSLSGYEQYF
cdr3_nt: TGTGCCAGCAGCTTGTCGGGCTACGAGCAGTACTTC

cdr3_length: 15
j_call: TRBJ2-2
v_call: TRBV7-3
d_call: TRBD1
clone_size: once
cdr3_aa: CASRIDRADTGELFF
cdr3_nt: TGTGCCAGCAGAATCGACAGGGCGGACACCGGGGAGCTGTTTTTT

cdr3_length: 13
j_call: TRBJ1-2
v_call: TRBV10-3
d_call: NA
clone_size: NA
cdr3_aa: CAISDGFSYGYTF
cdr3_nt: TGTGCCATCAGTGACGGATTCTCCTATGGCTACACCTTC

cdr3_length: 15
j_call: TRBJ2-2
v_call: TRBV7-8
d_call: NA
clone_size: NA
cdr3_aa: CASSLRGALTGELFF
cdr3_nt: TGTGCCAGCAGCTTAAGGGGGGCCCTCACCGGGGAGCTGTTTTTT

cdr3_length: 16
j_call: TRBJ2-1
v_call: TRBV5-1
d_call: NA
clone_size: NA
cdr3_aa: CASNRWSGSSYNEQFF
cdr3_nt: TGCGCCAGCAACCGTTGGTCAGGGAGCTCCTACAATGAGCAGTTCTTC

cdr3_length: 14
j_call: TRBJ2-5
v_call: TRBV27
d_call: NA
clone_size: NA
cdr3_aa: CASSLSRGGETQYF
cdr3_nt: TGTGCCAGCAGTTTATCGCGGGGAGGAGAGACCCAGTACTTC

cdr3_length: 14
j_call: TRBJ2-7
v_call: TRBV30
d_call: NA
clone_size: NA
cdr3_aa: CAWSPLRGRYEQYF
cdr3_nt: TGTGCCTGGAGCCCACTGCGAGGCCGGTACGAGCAGTACTTC

cdr3_length: 17
j_call: TRBJ2-5
v_call: TRBV13
d_call: TRBD2
clone_size: NA
cdr3_aa: CASSSGLAGGWEETQYF
cdr3_nt: TGTGCCAGCAGCTCCGGACTAGCGGGGGGCTGGGAGGAGACCCAGTACTTC

cdr3_length: 16
j_call: TRBJ2-5
v_call: TRBV7-2
d_call: TRBD1
clone_size: NA
cdr3_aa: CASSLFRGGLQETQYF
cdr3_nt: TGTGCCAGCAGCTTATTTAGAGGGGGCCTACAAGAGACCCAGTACTTC

cdr3_length: 13
j_call: TRBJ1-2
v_call: TRBV5-5
d_call: NA
clone_size: NA
cdr3_aa: CASSFSANYGYTF
cdr3_nt: TGTGCCAGCAGCTTCAGCGCGAACTATGGCTACACCTTC